Each of the 23 T cell receptor beta chains below was sequenced from the same sample in a study of blood T cell repertoires in COVID-19 (dated by TCRdb to 2018 to 2020). Receptor amplification or capture employed the immunoSEQ multiplex PCR assay. Entries here come from immuneACCESS through TCRdb and include only in-frame sequences with V and J called. Some clones fail to appear in such tables; in the studies checked, an unresolved V gene covers under half of the shortfall, and the cause of the remainder is unknown. Within this sample are around 270,000 clones, with 70% to 90% of them counted one time only. The ten largest make up 3.5% to 5.5% of the sample. Sequencing was done on a sample of PBMCs or T cells enriched from blood (not recorded which). The receptor source for this set is a woman between 25 and 40 years old who had recovered from COVID-19.

The gene calls are TRBV11-3 and TRBJ1-4; D not resolved. Trimming removed 5 bases at V and 7 bases at J, with 17 bases between. The CDR3 is made up of 15 amino acids. The germline V gene has CDR1 SGHNT and CDR2 YENEEA. CDR3 in DNA: TGTGCCAGCAGCCTCCCGATAGGCGGCGGTGAAAAACTGTTTTTT. This codes for CASSLPIGGGEKLFF.

The rearrangement joins TRBV20-1 to TRBJ2-7; D call uncertain. The CDR3 loop spans 11 amino acids. CDR1 and CDR2 (germline): DFQATT, SNEGSKA (reference sequence). V was pared by 5 bases and J by 0 bases, with 5 bases between. DNA for the CDR3: TGCAGTGCTTCTCGCTCCTACGAGCAGTACTTC. Its protein product is CSASRSYEQYF.

The V call is TRBV16, the J call TRBJ2-2; unclear D gene. There are 13 residues in the CDR3. The ends were cut back, 5 bases at V and 1 base at J, with 5 bases in the middle. Germline loops: CDR1 KGHSY, CDR2 FQNENV. In DNA form, the CDR3 reads TGTGCCAGCAGCGTACAGAACACCGGGGAGCTGTTTTTT. It codes for CASSVQNTGELFF.

The chain is built from TRBV7-9 and TRBJ2-7, with TRBD2 as a possible D gene (6 bases). There are 14 residues in the CDR3. With 3 bases removed from V and 3 bases from J, the gap between germline ends came to 12 bases. Germline V gives CDR1 SEHNR, CDR2 FQNEAQ (reference sequence). DNA of the CDR3: TGTGCCAGCAGCTTCCGGGAGAGAAACTACGAGCAGTACTTC. Its protein is CASSFRERNYEQYF. The variable domain in full, completed from reference TRBV7-9 and TRBJ2-7, reads DTGVSQNPRHKITKRGQNVTFRCDPISEHNRLYWYRQTLGQGPEFLTYFQNEAQLEKSRLLSDRFSAERPKGSFSTLEIQRTEQGDSAMYLCASSFRERNYEQYFGPGTRLTVT.

The CDR3 region has the DNA TGCGCCAGCAGCCAAGTAACAGGGATGGTCAATGAGCAGTTCTTC. It specifies CASSQVTGMVNEQFF. The chain has TRBV4-1 and TRBJ2-1, with D perhaps matching TRBD1 (6 bases). V was shortened by 1 base and J by 6 bases, with 13 bases between the two germline ends. The CDR3 is made up of 15 amino acids. The germline gives CDR1 MGHRA, CDR2 YSYEKL.

The rearrangement joins TRBV6-2 or TRBV6-3 to TRBJ1-1, with D perhaps TRBD1 (6 bases). V was clipped by 4 bases and J by 2 bases, with 14 bases between them. CDR1 is MNHEY and CDR2 is SVGEGT in the germline V gene. CDR3 length equals 15 residues. CDR3 region: CASSWQGIPNTEAFF. In DNA form, the CDR3 reads TGTGCCAGCAGTTGGCAGGGGATCCCTAACACTGAAGCTTTCTTT.

This rearrangement joins TRBV24-1 to TRBJ1-5; tentatively, D is TRBD1 (5 bases). Looked up from germline, CDR1 is KGHDR and CDR2 is SFDVKD. The ends were cut back, 5 bases at V and 6 bases at J, with 10 bases in the middle. The CDR3 extends over 13 amino acids. Here the CDR3 reads CATSAGFRQPQHF. CDR3 bases: TGTGCCACCAGTGCAGGGTTTCGTCAGCCCCAGCATTTT.

The rearrangement links TRBV5-1 to TRBJ1-4; 7 bases match TRBD1. The V gene's germline CDR1 is SGHRS and CDR2 YFSETQ. The CDR3 contains 21 residues. V lost 4 bases, J lost 5 bases, and 26 bases stayed unmatched. This CDR3 is CASSPRQGGKTQGRYNEKLFF. The CDR3 bases are TGCGCCAGCAGCCCGCGACAGGGTGGGAAAACCCAAGGGCGATACAATGAAAAACTGTTTTTT.

The gene calls are TRBV30 and TRBJ2-7; D gene ambiguous. The CDR3 consists of 14 residues. Trimming left V 0 bases short and J 6 bases short, with 15 bases between. Germline V gene sequence: CDR1 GTSNPN, CDR2 SVGIG (reference sequence). The CDR3 nucleotides read TGTGCCTGGAGTGTCCCCCCTCCCCCTCGCGAGCAGTACTTC. Translated, it gives CAWSVPPPPREQYF.

Remarks on this clone: Additional DNA sequences in this sample encode the identical CDR3. The V and J genes are TRBV28 and TRBJ2-7, with 9 bases fitting TRBD1. V shed 6 bases, J shed 4 bases, and the junction held 7 bases outside the gene matches. The CDR3 covers 14 residues. Looked up from germline, CDR1 is MDHEN and CDR2 is SYDVKM. CDR3 loop: CASSSGTGSYEQYF. The CDR3 DNA reads as TGTGCCAGCAGCAGCGGGACAGGGTCTTACGAGCAGTACTTC.

The V call is TRBV19, the J call TRBJ2-3, with 14 positions matching TRBD2. Germline V gives CDR1 LNHDA, CDR2 SQIVND (reference sequence). The CDR3 is made up of 15 amino acids. The J segment lost 4 bases and the V segment lost 6 bases, leaving 3 bases of the junction unmatched. The CDR3 DNA follows: TGTGCCAGTAGGGGACTAGCGGGAGCCGCAGATACGCAGTATTTT. Amino acids: CASRGLAGAADTQYF.

The chain has TRBV28 and TRBJ1-4; 7 bases match TRBD1. V was pared by 8 bases and J by 8 bases, with 14 bases of the junction left unmatched. Germline CDR1 is MDHEN and CDR2 is SYDVKM. The CDR3 covers 15 residues. CDR3 bases: TGTGCCAGCCATCAGGGGGGAGAAGGTGGAGAAAAACTGTTTTTT. Translated: CASHQGGEGGEKLFF. The entire variable domain, with the rest obtained from reference TRBV28 and TRBJ1-4, is as follows: DVKVTQSSRYLVKRTGEKVFLECVQDMDHENMFWYRQDPGLGLRLIYFSYDVKMKEKGDIPEGYSVSREKKERFSLILESASTNQTSMYLCASHQGGEGGEKLFFGSGTQLSVL.

This chain uses TRBV15 with TRBJ2-5; 9 nucleotides align to TRBD1. V dropped 0 bases and J dropped 4; count of bases not matched to a gene: 3. This CDR3 region has 15 residues. In germline, CDR1 is LNHNV, CDR2 YYDKDF (reference sequence). CDR3 DNA sequence: TGTGCCACCAGCAGAGAACAGGGGGCGGGAGAGACCCAGTACTTC. Translated: CATSREQGAGETQYF.

The V gene is TRBV12-3 or TRBV12-4, the J gene TRBJ2-5, with D uncertain. The length of the CDR3 is 12 residues. Between the trimmed V and J ends, which lost 0 bases and 7 bases, there was a span of 6 bases. CDR3 sequence reads: CASSLATGTQYF. The DNA of the CDR3 is TGTGCCAGCAGTTTAGCCACGGGGACCCAGTACTTC.

This sequence joins TRBV13 and TRBJ1-1; the D gene is possibly TRBD1 (5 bases). Germline V gene lookup returns CDR1 PRHDT and CDR2 FYEKMQ (reference sequence). Trimming cost V 5 bases and J 0 bases, with 13 bases left between them. CDR3 length equals 15 residues. The CDR3 bases are TGTGCCAGCAGCCCCGCAGGGAACTTGAACACTGAAGCTTTCTTT. Amino acids: CASSPAGNLNTEAFF.

The chain combines TRBV11-2 with TRBJ2-1, with 11 bases that match TRBD1. J gave up 0 bases and V 7 bases, and 11 bases lay outside the gene matches. Germline V gene sequence: CDR1 SGHAT, CDR2 FQNNGV. The length of the CDR3 is 18 residues. CDR3 amino acids: CASTQAGTGGSSYNEQFF. The CDR3 coding sequence is TGTGCCAGCACCCAGGCCGGGACAGGGGGAAGCTCCTACAATGAGCAGTTCTTC.

V and J are TRBV4-1 and TRBJ2-2; D not resolved. The V and J ends lost 4 bases and 5 bases respectively, with 8 bases between them. Germline CDR1 reads MGHRA; CDR2 reads YSYEKL. The CDR3 totals 13 residues. The CDR3 DNA reads TGCGCCAGCAGCCGCTCCGAGACCGGGGAGCTGTTTTTT. It is translated as CASSRSETGELFF.

This chain connects TRBV11-2 to TRBJ2-2; TRBD2 matches 7 bases. Germline V gene lookup returns CDR1 SGHAT and CDR2 FQNNGV. J was trimmed by 6 bases and V by 8 bases; bases with no gene match: 6. CDR3 size: 13 residues. DNA of the CDR3: TGTGCCAGCTGGGGGGGTCCCGCCGGGGAGCTGTTTTTT. It translates to CASWGGPAGELFF.

This chain joins TRBV28 and TRBJ2-5; no definite D call. Trimming took off 3 bases at V and 2 bases at J, with 19 bases between the two ends. This CDR3 contains 17 residues. CDR1 is MDHEN and CDR2 is SYDVKM in the germline V gene. CDR3 coding DNA: TGTGCCAGCAGTTTTTTCCCTACCTCGCGGCAGCAAGAGACCCAGTACTTC. This codes for CASSFFPTSRQQETQYF.

The genes are TRBV7-3 and TRBJ2-3; 9 positions agree with TRBD2. Per the germline V gene, CDR1 is SGHTA and CDR2 is FQGTGA. The CDR3 has 15 amino acids. Unmatched junction bases numbered 13, after V lost 10 bases and J lost 5 bases. CDR3 residues: CANLAGDHAEDTQYF. The CDR3 region has the DNA TGTGCCAACTTAGCGGGAGACCACGCCGAAGATACGCAGTATTTT.

The chain recombines TRBV19 with TRBJ1-2, with TRBD1 as a possible D gene (6 bases). This CDR3 region has 13 residues. V shed 7 bases and J shed 4 bases, with 13 bases lying between them. Germline V gene lookup returns CDR1 LNHDA and CDR2 SQIVND (reference sequence). The CDR3 DNA sequence: TGTGCCAGTACACAGGGAGCCCCCTATGGCTACACCTTC. This encodes CASTQGAPYGYTF.

This clone is a singleton in its sample. Here the CDR3 DNA reads TGTGCCAGCAGCGGTGGGCCGAGCTCCTACGAGCAGTACTTC. Translated: CASSGGPSSYEQYF. The chain carries TRBV5-4 and TRBJ2-7; D not certain. Trimming shortened V by 4 bases and J by 0 bases, and 11 bases separated the two germline ends. The CDR3 is made up of 14 amino acids. From germline, CDR1 is SGHNT and CDR2 YYREEE (reference sequence).

The chain joins TRBV19 to TRBJ2-7; 7 bases agree with TRBD2. The CDR3 contains 17 residues. The J segment lost 7 bases and the V segment lost 7 bases, leaving 22 bases of the junction unmatched. Germline CDR1 is LNHDA and CDR2 is SQIVND (reference sequence). The CDR3 region has the DNA TGTGCCAGTAAAAGCCCGGGAGGTAGCGGCCGCGCCGGAGAGCAGTACTTC. Its translation: CASKSPGGSGRAGEQYF.